Here is one T cell receptor (beta chain) with its context. This entry is derived from a study of blood T cell repertoires in COVID-19. Looking at the study overall: From the United States, Italy and Spain came samples of acute and convalescent COVID-19.

In the authors' methods: Nucleated cell number was recorded as an estimate derived from reference gene primer amplification. Some clones are missing from TCRdb's copy, which holds only in-frame ones; the method was immunoSEQ multiplex PCR. The V and J calls and clone size were taken over from that table, and D and trimming were inferred from the DNA. The table has roughly 190,000 clones, roughly 77% seen once; the top ten hold less than 20%. The study recruited people aged about 18 to 95 years across roughly 23 US areas. The V gene lost 4 bases and the J gene lost 0 bases, with 10 bases spanning the gap. This CDR3 is built from 15 residues. Germline values: CDR1 SNHLY, CDR2 FYNNEI.

The specimen was PBMCs or T cells enriched from blood (not recorded which). The chain combines TRBV2 with TRBJ1-5, with D hard to call. This sequence was found in a woman between 50 and 59 years old with acute COVID-19. The CDR3 sequence is CASSAKPGSNQPQHF. The CDR3 nucleotides are TGTGCCAGCAGTGCAAAGCCGGGTAGCAATCAGCCCCAGCATTTT.